Listed below are T cell receptor beta chains from one sample, sequenced in a study of T cell responses to AZD1222 COVID-19 vaccine. Only in-frame clones appear in the TCRdb table, and some are missing; sequencing was by immunoSEQ multiplex PCR. Among approximately 170,000 clones listed, roughly nine tenths were seen once. The sample here was peripheral blood, taken on day 0 of AZD1222 vaccination. The receptor set was obtained from an adult in good health. Both conserved end residues are trimmed from each CDR3. Fields, in order: V gene, CDR3 protein.

V: TRBV5-4; CDR3: ASSRTGTGLNTQY
V: TRBV11-2; CDR3: ASSQGTSYEQY
V: TRBV6-5; CDR3: ASKAAGYNQPQH
V: TRBV5-4; CDR3: ASSLAPGGDYGYT
V: TRBV4-1; CDR3: ASSLAFGTDTQY
V: TRBV24-1; CDR3: ATSASRTVNQETQY
V: TRBV6-5; CDR3: ASRMTGASYEQY
V: TRBV10-2; CDR3: ASSDRQNYGYT
V: TRBV7-3; CDR3: ASSGRGTTPNQPQH
V: TRBV29-1; CDR3: SALTGNPGELF
V: TRBV15; CDR3: ATSTTEGTISNQPQH
V: TRBV28; CDR3: ASFPGTVTGELF
V: TRBV19; CDR3: ASMIGGYTDTQY
V: TRBV5-1; CDR3: ASSPTLAGVTDTQY
V: TRBV5-1; CDR3: ASSLGDGSDIQY
V: TRBV21-1; CDR3: ASSPSSYEQY
V: TRBV5-4; CDR3: ASSLFGGANTGELF
V: TRBV15; CDR3: ATRGGYMTDTQY
V: TRBV6-1; CDR3: ASSEPELDSDAGGSYGYT
V: TRBV28; CDR3: ASSVSPHRDRVGHGYT
V: TRBV7-9; CDR3: ASSLWTGLGETQY
V: TRBV3-1/TRBV3-2; CDR3: ASSQEWGRHEKLF
V: TRBV30; CDR3: ACSGGTYNEQF
V: TRBV4-3; CDR3: ASSQASGTYEQY
V: TRBV6-5; CDR3: ASADLAGVSETQY
V: TRBV11-1; CDR3: ASSPLGAGTGELF
V: TRBV9; CDR3: ASSVGLGGHDNYGYT
V: TRBV5-1; CDR3: ASSLFGQGETQY
V: TRBV6-1; CDR3: ASSEARFSRGTDTQY
V: TRBV27; CDR3: ASSFAGSNQPQH
V: TRBV29-1; CDR3: SVALGQGTDTQY
V: TRBV5-6; CDR3: ASSLAGTAHNQPQH
V: TRBV27; CDR3: ASSLGSTGPQH
V: TRBV7-2; CDR3: ASSLDGGGPPTEAF
V: TRBV5-6; CDR3: ASSLMRGLAGTNEQF
V: TRBV18; CDR3: ASSIGFTEAF
V: TRBV7-9; CDR3: ASSLAQAGLGNQPQH
V: TRBV9; CDR3: ASSVGADPRQETQY
V: TRBV3-1/TRBV3-2; CDR3: ASSQDSEGAFTDTQY
V: TRBV12-3/TRBV12-4; CDR3: ASSSQGFRQF